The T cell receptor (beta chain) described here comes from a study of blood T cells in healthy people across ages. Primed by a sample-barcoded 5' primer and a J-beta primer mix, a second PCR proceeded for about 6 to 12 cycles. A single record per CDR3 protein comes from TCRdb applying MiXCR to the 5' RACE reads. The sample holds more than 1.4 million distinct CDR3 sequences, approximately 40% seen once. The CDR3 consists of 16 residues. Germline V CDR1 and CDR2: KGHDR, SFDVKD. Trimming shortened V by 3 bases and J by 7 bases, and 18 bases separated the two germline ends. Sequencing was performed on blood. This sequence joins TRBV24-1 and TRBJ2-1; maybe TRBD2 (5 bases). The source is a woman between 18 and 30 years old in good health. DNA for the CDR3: TGTGCCACCAGTGATCCCGCCATACTCCCGGGAAATGAGCAGTTCTTC. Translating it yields CATSDPAILPGNEQFF.